The 14 T cell receptor beta chains in this list originate from one sample, sequenced in a study of T cells in localized non-small cell lung cancer. Profiling relied on immunoSEQ multiplex PCR, and the TCRdb table lists in-frame clones only, not all of them. The sample shows roughly 50,000 clones, roughly 90% of them seen only once. Sequencing was performed on peripheral blood, taken before any cancer treatment. These receptors came from a man between 40 and 69 years old with stage I lung adenocarcinoma.

The genes are TRBV30 and TRBJ2-1; 12 bases fit TRBD2. This CDR3 comprises 15 residues. The V gene end was trimmed by 1 base and the J gene end by 7 bases; junction bases not matched to a gene: 5. Germline V gene sequence: CDR1 GTSNPN, CDR2 SVGIG (reference sequence). The DNA of the CDR3 is TGTGCCTGGAGTGACGGACTAGCGGGAAGTAATGAGCAGTTCTTC. The encoded protein is CAWSDGLAGSNEQFF.

The chain carries TRBV6-6 and TRBJ2-3; no clear D gene. Trimming stripped 7 bases from V and 7 bases from J, with 18 bases between. Germline-derived CDR1 and CDR2 are MNHNY and SVGAGI (reference sequence). The CDR3 loop spans 14 amino acids. This CDR3 is CASKRPEDVNTQYF. The DNA of the CDR3 is TGTGCCAGCAAGCGACCAGAAGACGTAAATACGCAGTATTTT.

This clone was counted a few times. The J gene is TRBJ1-1, the V gene TRBV6-4; D is uncertain. The V gene's germline CDR1 is MRHNA and CDR2 SNTAGT. Trimming left V 0 bases short and J 5 bases short, with 10 bases between. This CDR3 comprises 14 residues. CDR3 bases: TGTGCCAGCAGTGACTCTATGGGGTGGACTGAAGCTTTCTTT. Translation: CASSDSMGWTEAFF.

The V gene is TRBV29-1, the J gene TRBJ2-3; tentatively, D is TRBD2 (5 bases). CDR3 length: 13 amino acids. Trimming took off 4 bases at V and 3 bases at J, with 11 bases between the two ends. Per the germline V gene, CDR1 is SQVTM and CDR2 is ANQGSEA. The CDR3 spells CSVAGLYTDTQYF. Written as DNA, the CDR3 is TGCAGCGTTGCCGGACTTTATACAGATACGCAGTATTTT.

This clone was counted only a few times. The J gene is TRBJ2-7, the V gene TRBV2; 7 bases line up with TRBD1. Germline CDR1 SNHLY, CDR2 FYNNEI. The trim removed 3 bases at V and 10 bases at J, leaving 3 bases unmatched. The CDR3 runs 11 residues. The CDR3 loop reads CASSDRQGQYF. CDR3 bases: TGTGCCAGCAGTGATCGACAGGGTCAGTACTTC.

The chain is built from TRBV5-4 and TRBJ1-4, with D unclear. The V gene lost 5 bases and the J gene lost 3 bases, with 8 bases spanning the gap. The CDR3 length is 13 residues. Germline CDR1 is SGHNT and CDR2 is YYREEE (reference sequence). DNA of the CDR3: TGTGCCAGCAGTCGGTGGGCTAATGAAAAACTGTTTTTT. Its translation is CASSRWANEKLFF.

V usage is TRBV30 and J usage is TRBJ2-1; D may be TRBD2 (5 bases). The CDR3 is 12 residues long. CDR1 is GTSNPN, CDR2 SVGIG, per germline (reference sequence). With 3 bases removed from V and 9 bases from J, the gap between germline ends came to 12 bases. The CDR3 region is CAWRGWTGEQFF. DNA of the CDR3: TGTGCCTGGAGGGGGTGGACTGGTGAGCAGTTCTTC. Drawing the rest from reference TRBV30 and TRBJ2-1, the complete variable domain is SQTIHQWPATLVQPVGSPLSLECTVEGTSNPNLYWYRQAAGRGLQLLFYSVGIGQISSEVPQNLSASRPQDRQFILSSKKLLLSDSGFYLCAWRGWTGEQFFGPGTRLTVL.

The chain carries TRBV6-4 and TRBJ2-7; 11 nucleotides match TRBD2. Trimming at V came to 6 bases and at J to 4 bases, leaving 8 bases not matched to a gene. CDR1 and CDR2 from the germline V gene are MRHNA and SNTAGT. The CDR3 spans 15 residues. The CDR3 DNA reads TGTGCCAGCAGATTGGGGGGACTAGCGGAATACGAGCAGTACTTC. Encoded protein: CASRLGGLAEYEQYF.

The chain joins TRBV7-2 to TRBJ2-3, with TRBD2 identical over 8 bases. The V gene end was trimmed by 4 bases and the J gene end by 11 bases; junction bases not matched to a gene: 11. CDR1 and CDR2 from the germline V gene are SGHTA and FQGNSA. This CDR3 has 14 residues. The CDR3 region has the DNA TGTGCCAGCAGCTCCCAGCCCACCGCGGGAGGGCAGTATTTT. Its protein product is CASSSQPTAGGQYF.

The rearrangement links TRBV10-1 to TRBJ2-4; D is possibly TRBD2 (6 bases). V gave up 11 bases and J gave up 7 bases, with 18 bases separating them. Germline values: CDR1 WNHNN, CDR2 SYGVQD (reference sequence). The CDR3 is 13 residues long. The CDR3 nucleotides read TGCGCCCCATTACGGAGGGAAACCAACATTCAGTACTTC. Translating gives CAPLRRETNIQYF.

This sequence joins TRBV2 and TRBJ2-1; perhaps TRBD1 as D (7 bases). The CDR3 length is 12 residues. Germline lookup yields CDR1 SNHLY and CDR2 FYNNEI. Between the trimmed V and J ends, which lost 11 bases and 6 bases, there was a span of 14 bases. CDR3 sequence: CASRGDINEQFF. The CDR3 DNA reads TGTGCCTCCAGGGGGGATATCAATGAGCAGTTCTTC.

The chain has TRBV30 and TRBJ1-1, with D perhaps TRBD1 (6 bases). This CDR3 has 15 amino acids. The germline gives CDR1 GTSNPN, CDR2 SVGIG (reference sequence). Trimming left V 0 bases short and J 4 bases short, with 15 bases between. The CDR3 here is CAWSVPGAVITEAFF. The CDR3 DNA is TGTGCCTGGAGTGTACCGGGGGCGGTGATCACTGAAGCTTTCTTT. The complete variable domain, with remaining parts taken from reference TRBV30 and TRBJ1-1, reads SQTIHQWPATLVQPVGSPLSLECTVEGTSNPNLYWYRQAAGRGLQLLFYSVGIGQISSEVPQNLSASRPQDRQFILSSKKLLLSDSGFYLCAWSVPGAVITEAFFGQGTRLTVV.

This clone was seen more than once but under ten times. The chain combines TRBV27 with TRBJ1-1; D call uncertain. Trimming stripped 3 bases from V and 1 base from J, with 18 bases between. Germline lookup yields CDR1 MNHEY and CDR2 SMNVEV (reference sequence). CDR3 length equals 17 residues. The CDR3 loop is CASSFTYLEVENTEAFF. DNA of the CDR3: TGTGCCAGCAGTTTCACCTATTTAGAAGTTGAGAACACTGAAGCTTTCTTT.

The rearrangement uses TRBV9 and TRBJ1-1; D perhaps matches TRBD1 (5 bases). CDR1 and CDR2 (germline): SGDLS, YYNGEE. The CDR3 is 14 amino acids. V gave up 4 bases and J gave up 1 base, with 11 bases separating them. The DNA for the CDR3 is TGTGCCAGCAGCCCCCGGGGGGAGAACACTGAAGCTTTCTTT. It is translated as CASSPRGENTEAFF.